This T cell receptor beta chain was observed in a study of cytomegalovirus exposure and HLA in healthy donors. The germline V gene has CDR1 SEHNR and CDR2 FQNEAQ (reference sequence). This CDR3 has 12 residues. Use of 60 Vbeta and 13 Jbeta primers characterized the PCR. Here immunoSEQ multiplex PCR was the method, and the copy in TCRdb shows in-frame clones only, minus some. There are 150,000 to 200,000 clones in the sample; 80% to 85% occur only once, and about 1% lies in the top ten. The sequenced sample consisted of PBMCs. The sequence was collected from a woman between 35 and 50 years old in good health and CMV-seronegative. The gene calls are TRBV7-9 and TRBJ1-2, with D uncertain. The CDR3 DNA reads TGTGTCGTTCGGGAAGTCGTAAATGGCTACACCTTC. Translating it yields CVVREVVNGYTF.